This T cell receptor (beta chain) is drawn from a study of a mutant IDH1 vaccine in newly diagnosed glioma. The CDR3 is 15 residues long. Germline CDR1 reads SEHNR; CDR2 reads FQNEAQ (reference sequence). The ends were cut back, 3 bases at V and 0 bases at J, with 9 bases in the middle. Documented time point: week 35, safety follow-up. In the vaccine, a single dose held 300 ug of the mutant IDH1 20-mer peptide, along with topical imiquimod. Assay used: immunoSEQ multiplex PCR; TCRdb lists only in-frame clones, some missing. Of 69,000 or so clones listed, roughly 86% are singletons. Regarding this clone: What it binds is unknown.

The clonotype comes from a man aged 30 to 39 with glioma. V is TRBV7-9 and J is TRBJ1-5; D perhaps matches TRBD1 (5 bases). Material: PBMCs, obtained from a glioma patient whose treatment included an IDH1 peptide vaccine. This CDR3 is CASSFGTDSNQPQHF. The CDR3 DNA follows: TGTGCCAGCAGCTTCGGGACTGATAGCAATCAGCCCCAGCATTTT.